This T cell receptor beta chain was captured by sequencing in a study of patients and donors after allogeneic stem cell transplantation. TCRdb reanalysed the RT-PCR reads using MiXCR and keeps one entry per CDR3 protein. Among roughly 26,000 distinct CDR3 sequences listed, over 7% were seen once. This clonotype showed up many times. The CDR3 is 12 amino acids. Trimming shortened V by 4 bases and J by 2 bases, and 5 bases separated the two germline ends. Germline V gene lookup returns CDR1 LNHNV and CDR2 YYDKDF (reference sequence). This rearrangement joins TRBV15 to TRBJ2-5; D gene ambiguous. Sequencing was performed on blood, either unsorted or a sorted T cell fraction (not recorded which). The receptor's source is a human donor who was either an allogeneic HSCT recipient or a stem cell or donor lymphocyte infusion donor (not recorded which). It is not recorded whose cells these are; they may come from a transplant donor. The DNA of the CDR3 is TGTGCCACCAGCACCCATCAAGAGACCCAGTACTTC. Translating it yields CATSTHQETQYF.